This TCR beta chain was documented in a study of beta chain features in type 1 diabetes. The CDR3 is 15 amino acids. J lost 1 base, V lost 5 bases, and 2 bases had no gene match. Germline lookup yields CDR1 SGHVS and CDR2 FQNEAQ. Comment on this clone: Antigen unknown.

Sequenced material consisted of expressed TCRB transcripts (all of the isolated RNA was reverse transcribed). Sequencing used immunoSEQ multiplex PCR; TCRdb keeps in-frame clones, though not all of them. The sample includes around 430,000 clones, around 28% of them seen just once. Study-level points and caveats: Junctions at VDJ sites from type 1 diabetes patients had fewer insertions and more deletions. TCRB repertoires of naive, central memory and Treg cells appeared more similar among patients than among healthy donors.

This clonotype originated in a man aged 18 to 35 in good health. Sequencing was done on a sample of naive CD4+ T cells from blood. This sequence joins TRBV7-8 and TRBJ2-1; 10 nucleotides line up with TRBD2. The CDR3 region is CASSASGRSYNEQFF. As DNA, the CDR3 is TGTGCCAGCAGCGCTAGCGGGAGATCCTACAATGAGCAGTTCTTC.